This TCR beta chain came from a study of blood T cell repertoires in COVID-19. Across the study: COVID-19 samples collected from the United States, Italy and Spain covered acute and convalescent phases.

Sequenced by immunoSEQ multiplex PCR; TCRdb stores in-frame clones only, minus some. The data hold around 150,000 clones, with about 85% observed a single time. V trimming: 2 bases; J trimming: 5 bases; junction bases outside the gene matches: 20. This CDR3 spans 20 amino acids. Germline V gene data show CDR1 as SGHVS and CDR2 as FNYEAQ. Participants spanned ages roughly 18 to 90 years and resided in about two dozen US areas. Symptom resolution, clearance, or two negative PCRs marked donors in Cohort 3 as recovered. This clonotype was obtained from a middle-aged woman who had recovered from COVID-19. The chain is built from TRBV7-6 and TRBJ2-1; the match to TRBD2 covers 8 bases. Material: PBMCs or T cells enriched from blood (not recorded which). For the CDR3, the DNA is TGTGCCAGCAGCTTATGGGGGCCCCCGGGAGGGGAGAGGGCTAACAATGAGCAGTTCTTC. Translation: CASSLWGPPGGERANNEQFF. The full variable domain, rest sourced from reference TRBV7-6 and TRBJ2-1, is GAGVSQSPRYKVTKRGQDVALRCDPISGHVSLYWYRQALGQGPEFLTYFNYEAQQDKSGLPNDRFSAERPEGSISTLTIQRTEQRDSAMYRCASSLWGPPGGERANNEQFFGPGTRLTVL.